One sample yielded the 20 T cell receptor beta chains listed below, sequenced in a study of STAT5B mutations in CD4+ large granular lymphocyte leukemia. The table came from immunoSEQ multiplex PCR; TCRdb's copy has only in-frame clones and leaves some out. The sample has about 20,000 clones, around 75% seen once. Sequences were obtained from CD4+ T cells from blood buffy coats. The source is a human donor in good health.

This chain connects TRBV6-1 to TRBJ2-1, with 8 bases that match TRBD2. V shed 4 bases, J shed 5 bases, and the junction held 7 bases outside the gene matches. The CDR3 sequence is 15 residues long. Germline values: CDR1 MNHNS, CDR2 SASEGT. The CDR3 here is CASSGGVAGNNEQFF. The DNA of the CDR3 is TGTGCCAGCAGTGGGGGTGTAGCGGGGAACAATGAGCAGTTCTTC.

The rearrangement joins TRBV29-1 to TRBJ1-2; perhaps TRBD1 as D (5 bases). The CDR3 spans 13 residues. Germline CDR1 and CDR2: SQVTM and ANQGSEA. V was cut by 3 bases and J by 6 bases, with 14 bases left in between. The CDR3 DNA reads TGCAGCGTTGACAATTTAGCAGGGCATGGCTACACCTTC. Its protein is CSVDNLAGHGYTF.

This clone is deemed medium-sized. The V call is TRBV6-5, the J call TRBJ1-1; D not certain. V was trimmed by 2 bases and J by 0 bases, leaving 10 bases between them. The V gene's germline CDR1 is MNHEY and CDR2 SVGAGI. The length of the CDR3 is 15 residues. The CDR3 protein is CASSYIGVLNTEAFF. For the CDR3, the DNA is TGTGCCAGCAGTTACATTGGAGTGTTGAACACTGAAGCTTTCTTT.

The chain joins TRBV19 to TRBJ2-2; D may be TRBD1 (5 bases). Trimming shortened V by 8 bases and J by 7 bases, and 11 bases separated the two germline ends. Per germline, CDR1 LNHDA and CDR2 SQIVND (reference sequence). CDR3 length: 12 amino acids. The CDR3 sequence: CASQTGLGELFF. The CDR3 DNA follows: TGTGCCAGTCAAACAGGTCTCGGGGAGCTGTTTTTT.

A few counts support this clone. The chain links TRBV2 to TRBJ2-7, with D hard to call. Germline assignment: CDR1 SNHLY and CDR2 FYNNEI. This CDR3 contains 13 residues. V gave up 3 bases and J gave up 1 base, with 7 bases separating them. The CDR3 nucleotides are TGTGCCAGCAGTGAGGTGGGGTCCTACGAGCAGTACTTC. Translating gives CASSEVGSYEQYF. The variable domain in full, completed from reference TRBV2 and TRBJ2-7, reads EPEVTQTPSHQVTQMGQEVILRCVPISNHLYFYWYRQILGQKVEFLVSFYNNEISEKSEIFDDQFSVERPDGSNFTLKIRSTKLEDSAMYFCASSEVGSYEQYFGPGTRLTVT.

This CDR3 is CASSFGQANEKLFF. In nucleotides, the CDR3 is TGCGCCAGCAGCTTTGGTCAGGCTAATGAAAAACTGTTTTTT. The chain uses TRBV5-1 and TRBJ1-4; D remains unclear. This CDR3 has 14 amino acids. Germline values: CDR1 SGHRS, CDR2 YFSETQ. Trimming took off 2 bases at V and 3 bases at J, with 8 bases between the two ends.

This clone was detected a few times. This rearrangement joins TRBV30 to TRBJ1-1, with D maybe TRBD1 (6 bases). With 2 bases removed from V and 6 bases from J, the gap between germline ends came to 13 bases. This CDR3 has 13 residues. Germline assignment: CDR1 GTSNPN and CDR2 SVGIG (reference sequence). Here the CDR3 reads CAWSHGGPSEAFF. CDR3 sequence (DNA): TGTGCCTGGAGTCACGGGGGGCCCTCTGAAGCTTTCTTT.

This clone was observed a handful of times. The gene calls are TRBV6-1 and TRBJ2-7; unclear D gene. There are 14 residues in the CDR3. V was trimmed by 4 bases and J by 0 bases, leaving 10 bases between them. The germline V gene encodes CDR1 MNHNS and CDR2 SASEGT. The CDR3 nucleotides are TGTGCCAGCAGTGTGAGCAGGAGCTCCTACGAGCAGTACTTC. Amino acids: CASSVSRSSYEQYF.

This chain joins TRBV25-1 and TRBJ1-4, with D unclear. The CDR3 runs 14 residues. Germline values: CDR1 MGHDK, CDR2 SYGVNS. The V and J ends lost 3 bases and 5 bases respectively, with 10 bases between them. The CDR3: CASSDQGGNEKLFF. CDR3 in DNA: TGTGCCAGCAGTGATCAAGGCGGAAATGAAAAACTGTTTTTT.

CDR3 sequence: CASSAGQGAMTQYF. As DNA, the CDR3 is TGCGCCAGCAGTGCGGGACAGGGGGCGATGACGCAGTATTTT. The chain is built from TRBV5-1 and TRBJ2-3; TRBD1 agrees at 12 bases. The CDR3 is 14 residues long. The V segment lost 5 bases and the J segment 9 bases; nucleotides outside the gene matches: 7. Germline loops: CDR1 SGHRS, CDR2 YFSETQ.

The chain uses TRBV27 and TRBJ2-7; D could derive from TRBD1 or TRBD2 (5 bases each). The V gene's germline CDR1 is MNHEY and CDR2 SMNVEV (reference sequence). The V end lost 2 bases, the J end lost 4 bases, and 6 bases lay between the germline ends. The CDR3 runs 12 residues. As DNA, the CDR3 is TGTGCCAGCAGTTTAGGGGGATACGAGCAGTACTTC. Translated: CASSLGGYEQYF.

This clone was counted only a few times. The CDR3 coding sequence is TGTGCCAGCAGCCAATCCGCTACAGGGTGGAATGAAAAACTGTTTTTT. This encodes CASSQSATGWNEKLFF. The chain carries TRBV16 and TRBJ1-4; weak D call: TRBD1 (6 bases). CDR1 and CDR2 (germline): KGHSY, FQNENV. The CDR3 length is 16 residues. V was clipped by 0 bases and J by 5 bases, with 13 bases between them.

This clone was recorded a few times. The chain joins TRBV9 to TRBJ2-7, with D hard to call. Germline loops: CDR1 SGDLS, CDR2 YYNGEE. This CDR3 is built from 14 residues. Trimming removed 0 bases at V and 0 bases at J, with 7 bases between. Here the CDR3 reads CASSVDVLSYEQYF. CDR3 sequence (DNA): TGTGCCAGCAGCGTAGACGTGCTCTCCTACGAGCAGTACTTC.

The gene calls are TRBV7-2 and TRBJ2-5, with 7 bases matching TRBD1. The V gene's germline CDR1 is SGHTA and CDR2 FQGNSA. J lost 5 bases, V lost 5 bases, and 8 bases had no gene match. The CDR3 has 14 amino acids. In DNA form, the CDR3 reads TGTGCCAGCAGCCCCGGGGACAGTCGGGAGACCCAGTACTTC. This translates into CASSPGDSRETQYF.

This clone was recorded once. The CDR3 bases are TGTGCCAGCAGTGAACAGGGGAACACAGATACGCAGTATTTT. Encoded protein: CASSEQGNTDTQYF. This sequence joins TRBV6-4 and TRBJ2-3, with 7 bases that match TRBD1. Germline V CDR1 and CDR2: MRHNA, SNTAGT. V shed 3 bases and J 2 bases; nucleotides not matched to a gene: 2. The CDR3 extends over 14 amino acids.

The V gene is TRBV18, the J gene TRBJ2-7, with TRBD1 identical over 12 bases. J lost 7 bases, V lost 5 bases, and 15 bases had no gene match. This CDR3 has 17 amino acids. Germline V gene lookup returns CDR1 KGHSH and CDR2 LQKENI. The CDR3 is CASSSFTPGQGAVEQYF. CDR3 coding DNA: TGTGCCAGCTCATCATTCACCCCGGGACAGGGGGCGGTAGAGCAGTACTTC.

The rearrangement links TRBV6-5 to TRBJ1-3; TRBD1 agrees at 9 bases. The CDR3 length is 15 residues. Germline assignment: CDR1 MNHEY and CDR2 SVGAGI. The V and J ends lost 2 bases and 8 bases, in that order; junction bases with no gene match: 7. The CDR3 nucleotides read TGTGCCAGCAGTTACGCGGGACAGGGAGGATACACCATATATTTT. Its protein is CASSYAGQGGYTIYF.

This clone has just a few counts. The J gene is TRBJ2-5, the V gene TRBV29-1; maybe TRBD1 (5 bases). This CDR3 spans 12 amino acids. Germline V gene lookup returns CDR1 SQVTM and CDR2 ANQGSEA. Trimming removed 4 bases at V and 5 bases at J, with 11 bases between. CDR3 nucleotide sequence: TGCAGCGTTGGCCACAGGTCGGAGACCCAGTACTTC. Translation: CSVGHRSETQYF.

This clone occurred a few times. J is TRBJ1-1 and V is TRBV7-9, with 9 bases fitting TRBD1. The germline V gene encodes CDR1 SEHNR and CDR2 FQNEAQ (reference sequence). The CDR3 sequence is 14 residues long. With V trimmed by 5 bases and J by 3 bases, 4 bases remained unmatched. Written as DNA, the CDR3 is TGTGCCAGCAGCCCTGACAGGGGGGACACTGAAGCTTTCTTT. This encodes CASSPDRGDTEAFF.

J is TRBJ2-1 and V is TRBV30; unclear D gene. The CDR3 has 11 residues. Germline values: CDR1 GTSNPN, CDR2 SVGIG (reference sequence). Trimming pared 3 bases from V and 8 bases from J, leaving 8 bases between. CDR3 DNA sequence: TGTGCCTGGAGAACTAACTATGAGCAGTTCTTC. It specifies CAWRTNYEQFF.